The sequence of this T cell receptor (beta chain) was determined in a study of OX40 agonist ivuxolimab in advanced cancers. A note on the overall study: The costimulatory receptor OX40 (CD134) was targeted by ivuxolimab, a fully human IgG2 agonistic monoclonal antibody. Intravenous ivuxolimab was administered to patients every 2 weeks at six dose levels: 0.01, 0.1, 0.3, 1.5, 3 and 10 mg/kg. Of the roughly 52 dose-escalation patients, hepatocellular carcinoma was present in 19, melanoma in approximately 15, renal cell carcinoma in 9 and head and neck cancer in 9. A male proportion of roughly 80% and a mean age of about 60 years, ranging from about 20 to 85, were recorded for the dose-escalation cohort. Patients were allowed to have had prior anti-PD-1, anti-PD-L1 or anti-CTLA-4 therapy, and approximately 40% of the dose-escalation patients had previously received checkpoint inhibitors. Partial responses occurred in three dose-escalation patients: two with cutaneous melanoma and one with hepatocellular carcinoma. Peripheral TCRbeta sequencing was intended to test whether TCR sequence diversity was altered and clonal T-cell expansion was caused by ivuxolimab. The paper describes the monotherapy dose-escalation part (N of about 52 patients) of the phase I trial of ivuxolimab.

Genomic DNA was isolated from the sorted cells so that the TCRbeta CDR3 region could be sequenced. The immunoSEQ Assay was used for sequencing of TCRbeta CDR3 regions. The clones in this table, taken by TCRdb from immuneACCESS, are in-frame only. Not every clone is retained; where verified, under half of the shortfall comes from an unresolved V gene, and the cause of the rest is unknown. The sample table records some 70,000 clones; around 93% of these occur just once. The ten largest make up 0.31% of the sample. Patients with a history of autoimmune disease or receiving systemic immunosuppression were excluded from the trial. Peripheral blood for TCR sequencing was collected from all dose cohorts at baseline, on cycle 4 day 1, and on cycle 7 day 1. Samples were obtained from an open-label, multicenter, first-in-human phase I dose-escalation trial of ivuxolimab. The trial enrolled adults with locally advanced or metastatic head and neck squamous cell, hepatocellular, melanoma or renal cell carcinoma. Before TCR sequencing, CD4+ T cells and CD8+ T cells from peripheral blood were sorted into separate populations.

Overall study outcomes, separate from this receptor: The antigen specificity of the peripheral T cells that underwent clonal expansion was not determined. After ivuxolimab, more expanded clones were found on average in CD8+ T cells than in CD4+ T cells. At doses from 0.1 to 3.0 mg/kg, clonal expansion was seen in both CD4+ and CD8+ blood T cells between baseline and week 6. Low levels of normalized T-cell clonal expansion were also seen in some patients who did not respond. In the 0.1-3.0 mg/kg groups, partial responders had among the lowest normalized peripheral clonal expansion, particularly in CD8+ T cells.

V is pared back by 3 bases and J by 1 base, with 16 bases lying between the germline termini. CDR1 and CDR2 were assigned from the germline V gene (reference sequence) as LNHDA and SQIVND. The CDR3 runs 17 residues from the cysteine to the phenylalanine. Just the 51-base CDR3 DNA is kept, in frame starting at base 1. Notes on this clone: The specificity of this receptor is unknown. No quality values exist for individual bases; no much larger clone is one base distant.

The chain is made from TRBV19 and TRBJ2-1, with TRBD2 as a weak D call on 6 bases. Sample: CD4+ or CD8+ T cells sorted from blood, taken in a trial of the OX40 agonist ivuxolimab. This TCR derives from an adult with an advanced solid tumor such as melanoma, head and neck, liver or kidney cancer. In nucleotides, the sequence is TGTGCCAGTAGTATCAAGCGGAGGCGGGGTTCCTACAATGAGCAGTTCTTC. Translated, this is CASSIKRRRGSYNEQFF.